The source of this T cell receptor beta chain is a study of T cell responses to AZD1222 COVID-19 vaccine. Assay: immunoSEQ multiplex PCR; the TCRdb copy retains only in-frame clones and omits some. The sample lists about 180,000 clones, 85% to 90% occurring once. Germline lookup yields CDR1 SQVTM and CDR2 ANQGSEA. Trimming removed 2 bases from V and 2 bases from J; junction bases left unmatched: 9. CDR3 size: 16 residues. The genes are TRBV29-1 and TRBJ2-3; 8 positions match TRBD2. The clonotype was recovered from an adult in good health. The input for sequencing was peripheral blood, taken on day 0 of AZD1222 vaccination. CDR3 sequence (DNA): TGCAGCGTTGAAATCGGTAGCGGGGTTTACACAGATACGCAGTATTTT. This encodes CSVEIGSGVYTDTQYF.